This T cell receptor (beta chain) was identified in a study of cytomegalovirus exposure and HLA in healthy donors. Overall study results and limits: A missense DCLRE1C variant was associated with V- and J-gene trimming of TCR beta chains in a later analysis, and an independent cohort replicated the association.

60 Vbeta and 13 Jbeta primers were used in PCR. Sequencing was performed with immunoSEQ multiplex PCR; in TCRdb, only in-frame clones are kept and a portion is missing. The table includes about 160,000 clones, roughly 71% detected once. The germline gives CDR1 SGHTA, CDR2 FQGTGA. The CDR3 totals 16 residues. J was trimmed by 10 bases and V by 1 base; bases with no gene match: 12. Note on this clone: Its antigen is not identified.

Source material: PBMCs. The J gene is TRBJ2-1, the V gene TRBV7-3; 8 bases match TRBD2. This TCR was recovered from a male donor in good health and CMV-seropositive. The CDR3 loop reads CASSLMPAGAVREQFF. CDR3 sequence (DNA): TGTGCCAGCAGCTTAATGCCAGCGGGGGCCGTAAGGGAGCAGTTCTTC.